The source of this T cell receptor (beta chain) is a study of control samples from healthy donors and cancer patients. This CDR3 contains 14 residues. Trimming pared 4 bases from V and 5 bases from J, leaving 13 bases between. Germline CDR1 reads ENHRY; CDR2 reads SYGVKD. Assay: immunoSEQ multiplex PCR; the TCRdb copy retains only in-frame clones and omits some. The sample includes about 130,000 clones, 80% to 95% of them seen just once. Material for sequencing was PBMCs. The sequence came from a man older than 75 with head and neck cancer. The chain uses TRBV10-3 and TRBJ2-3; D might be TRBD2 (6 bases). CDR3 bases: TGTGCCATCAGTGGTGAAAGGGAGGTAGATACGCAGTATTTT. As protein: CAISGEREVDTQYF.